The present TCR beta chain was sequenced within a study of human CD8 memory T cell subsets. Study-wide findings and caveats: It was suggested by Chao1 estimates that stem-like memory T cells were more diverse than precursor exhausted T cells. Stem-like memory T cells and precursor exhausted T cells had repertoires whose mutual overlap was minimal.

Germline V gene lookup returns CDR1 PRHDT and CDR2 FYEKMQ (reference sequence). This CDR3 is built from 15 residues. With respect to this clonotype: The antigen remains unidentified.

The authors obtained RNA from duplicate vials, each holding about 150,000 sorted CD8+ T cells, for every subset. Libraries of TCR beta chains were produced by 5' RACE (UMI-labeled). Reprocessing the 5' RACE reads, TCRdb reports a single entry for every CDR3 protein and omits DNA. The sample's table shows roughly 18,000 distinct CDR3 sequences. The rearrangement uses TRBV13 and TRBJ1-3; lacking DNA, the TRBD1 call made by TCRdb goes unchecked. The sample comprised CD8+ T cells from PBMCs. This clonotype was sampled from a human donor in good health. The CDR3 region is CASSLQGNSGNTIYF.